Below, one T cell receptor (beta chain) is given with its context. Antigen: not known. This specimen comes from a study of a mutant IDH1 vaccine in newly diagnosed glioma. Across the whole study: Following radiotherapy alone, or alongside temozolomide cycles, vaccination was started after an interval of 4-6 weeks.

Time point in this sample: week 35, safety follow-up. All doses held 300 ug of mutant IDH1 20-mer peptide, with topical imiquimod. Eight vaccinations went to patients in weeks 1, 3, 5, 7, 11, 15, 19, 23. Those who donated had recent WHO grade 3 or 4 IDH1-mutant, ATRX-lost astrocytomas. V lost 5 bases and J lost 9, with 14 bases in between. Germline V gene lookup returns CDR1 MNHEY and CDR2 SMNVEV (reference sequence). This CDR3 contains 14 residues. Sequencing was performed with immunoSEQ multiplex PCR; in TCRdb, only in-frame clones are kept and a portion is missing. There are tens of thousands of clones in the sample; 74% occur only once, and 4.7% lies in the top ten.

Sequencing used PBMCs, obtained from a glioma patient whose treatment included an IDH1 peptide vaccine. The receptor comes from a man aged 50 to 59 with glioma. The rearrangement uses TRBV27 and TRBJ1-6, with D possibly being TRBD1 (6 bases). The CDR3 sequence is CASSLRGQRSPLHF. Written as DNA, the CDR3 is TGTGCCAGCAGTCTTCGGGGGCAACGTTCACCCCTCCACTTT.